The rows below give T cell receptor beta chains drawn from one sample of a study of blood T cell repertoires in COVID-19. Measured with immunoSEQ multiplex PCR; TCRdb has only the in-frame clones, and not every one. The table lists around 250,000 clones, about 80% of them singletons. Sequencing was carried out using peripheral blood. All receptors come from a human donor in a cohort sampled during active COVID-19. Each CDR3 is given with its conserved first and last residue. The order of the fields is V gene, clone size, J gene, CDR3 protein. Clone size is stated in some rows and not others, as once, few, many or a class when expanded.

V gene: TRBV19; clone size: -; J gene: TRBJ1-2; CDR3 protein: CASSMAGRGGSYGYTF
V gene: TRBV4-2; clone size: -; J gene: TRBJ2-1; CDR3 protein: CASSQGGTSDEQFF
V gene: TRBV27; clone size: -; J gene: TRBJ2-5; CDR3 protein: CASSPRQGLTQYF
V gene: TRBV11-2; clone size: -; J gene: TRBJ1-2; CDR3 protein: CASSLGSGDLLSGYTF
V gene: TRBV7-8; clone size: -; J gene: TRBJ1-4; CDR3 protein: CASSLGTVWEKLFF
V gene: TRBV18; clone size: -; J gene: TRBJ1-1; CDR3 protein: CASSPWGPLNTEAFF
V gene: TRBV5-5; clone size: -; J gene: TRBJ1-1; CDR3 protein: CASSLGADLNTEAFF
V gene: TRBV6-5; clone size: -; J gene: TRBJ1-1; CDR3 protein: CASSSLQGMGTEAFF
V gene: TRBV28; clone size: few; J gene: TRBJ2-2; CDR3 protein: CASSRLDRGTGELFF
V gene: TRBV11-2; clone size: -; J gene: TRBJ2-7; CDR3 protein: CASSQRPGLNEQYF
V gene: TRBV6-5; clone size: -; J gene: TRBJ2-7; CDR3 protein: CASRDNHEQYF
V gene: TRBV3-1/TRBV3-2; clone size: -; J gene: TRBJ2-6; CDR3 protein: CASKKQGASGANVLTF
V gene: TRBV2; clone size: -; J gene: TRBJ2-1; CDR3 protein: CASFSGTRENNEQFF
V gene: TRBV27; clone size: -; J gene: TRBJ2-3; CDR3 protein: CASRSDRTFPTDTQYF
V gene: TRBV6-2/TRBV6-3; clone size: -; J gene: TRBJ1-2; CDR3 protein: CASSTGMYGYTF
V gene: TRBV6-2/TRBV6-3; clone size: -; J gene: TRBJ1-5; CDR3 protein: CASSTPGRVDQPQHF
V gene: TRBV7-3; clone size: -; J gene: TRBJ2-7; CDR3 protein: CASSLEPSYYEQYF
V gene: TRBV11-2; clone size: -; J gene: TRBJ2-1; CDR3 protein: CATGTGQSNEQFF
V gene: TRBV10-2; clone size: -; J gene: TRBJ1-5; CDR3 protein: CASSEILAGGNQPQHF
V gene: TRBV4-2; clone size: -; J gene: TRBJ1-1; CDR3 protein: CASSQEVAFREAFF
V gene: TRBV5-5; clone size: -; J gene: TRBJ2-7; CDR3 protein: CASSPRRQGEVERERYEQYF
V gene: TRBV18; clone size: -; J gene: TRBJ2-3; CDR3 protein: CASSPQGFGTDTQYF
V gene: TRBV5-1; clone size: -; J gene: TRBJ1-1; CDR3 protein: CASSSQSGKTEAFF
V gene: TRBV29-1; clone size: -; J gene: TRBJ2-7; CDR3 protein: CSVGGGEIYEQYF
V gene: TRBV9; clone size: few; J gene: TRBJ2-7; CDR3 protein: CASSVADSEKQYF
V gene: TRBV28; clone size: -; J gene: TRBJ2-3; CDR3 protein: CASSLGTGGTDTQYF
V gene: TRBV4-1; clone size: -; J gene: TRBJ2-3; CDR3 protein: CASSQIRGSADTQYF
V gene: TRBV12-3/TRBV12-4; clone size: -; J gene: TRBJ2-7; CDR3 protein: CASSTRTSGILW
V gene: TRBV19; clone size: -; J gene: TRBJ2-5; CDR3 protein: CASSMGWGGQETQYF
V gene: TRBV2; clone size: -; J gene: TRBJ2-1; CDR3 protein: CASRDSLAEVYNEQFF
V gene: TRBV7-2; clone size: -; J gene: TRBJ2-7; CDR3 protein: CASSPGTWTYEQYF
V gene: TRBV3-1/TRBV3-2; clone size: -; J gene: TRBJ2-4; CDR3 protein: CASSPGLAKNIQYF
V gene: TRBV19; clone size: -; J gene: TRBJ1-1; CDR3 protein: CASSISVASEAFF
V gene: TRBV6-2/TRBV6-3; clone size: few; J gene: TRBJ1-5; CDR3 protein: CASSYAVAQPQHF
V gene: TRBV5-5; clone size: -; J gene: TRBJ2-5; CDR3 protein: CASSRLAGEQETQYF
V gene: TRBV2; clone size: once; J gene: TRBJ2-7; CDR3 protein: CASMGGVGPSVIEQYF
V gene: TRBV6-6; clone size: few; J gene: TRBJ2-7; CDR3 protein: CASSPRMGRNEQYF
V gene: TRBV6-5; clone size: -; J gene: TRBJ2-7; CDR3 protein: CASRHRLEGSYEQYF
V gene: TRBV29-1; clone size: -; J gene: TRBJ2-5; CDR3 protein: CSVDLTGQETQYF
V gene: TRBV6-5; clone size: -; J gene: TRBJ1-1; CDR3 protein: CASSLDRNTEAFF
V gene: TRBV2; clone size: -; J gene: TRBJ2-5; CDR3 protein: CASSERLVQETQYF
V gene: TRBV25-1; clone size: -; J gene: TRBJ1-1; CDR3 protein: CASSAYWVRGHKAFF
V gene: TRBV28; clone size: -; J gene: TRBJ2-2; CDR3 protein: CASSFPLAGDTGELFF
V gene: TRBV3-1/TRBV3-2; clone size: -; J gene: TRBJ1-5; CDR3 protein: CASSPDYSNQPQHF
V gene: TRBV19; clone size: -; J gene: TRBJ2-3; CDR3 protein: CASSLWEAGPDTQYF
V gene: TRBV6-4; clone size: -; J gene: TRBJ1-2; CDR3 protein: CASSDLYGYTF